This TCR beta chain was captured by sequencing in a study of T cells after yellow fever vaccination. About the study: SMART-Seq v4 Ultra Low Input served to prepare low-cell-number fractions. Findings and caveats of the study: Researchers cautioned that FACS-sorted repertoires could harbor abundant clonotypes contaminating from the bulk population. Detected again after the booster were most primary-vaccination clones, at 95% to 98% CD4 and nearly 90% CD8.

They built TCR cDNA with 5'RACE template switching, a step that put in a universal primer site and UMIs. MiXCR, applied by TCRdb to the 5' RACE reads, yields one record per CDR3 protein. The sample carries approximately 120,000 distinct CDR3 sequences, 6% to 8% recorded once. V lost 3 bases and J 2 bases, leaving 15 bases between the germline ends. The CDR3 spans 16 residues. This clonotype was picked up many times. No antigen is known for it. This chain joins TRBV12-3 or TRBV12-4 and TRBJ2-3; no clear D gene. The material was CD4+ T cells sorted from PBMCs, obtained 9 to 11 days after the first yellow fever vaccination. This TCR derives from a man aged 18 to 30 who received the YFV17D yellow fever vaccine. CDR3 sequence reads: CASSLGRVQFTDTQYF. The CDR3 bases are TGTGCCAGCAGTTTGGGAAGGGTTCAATTCACAGATACGCAGTATTTT.